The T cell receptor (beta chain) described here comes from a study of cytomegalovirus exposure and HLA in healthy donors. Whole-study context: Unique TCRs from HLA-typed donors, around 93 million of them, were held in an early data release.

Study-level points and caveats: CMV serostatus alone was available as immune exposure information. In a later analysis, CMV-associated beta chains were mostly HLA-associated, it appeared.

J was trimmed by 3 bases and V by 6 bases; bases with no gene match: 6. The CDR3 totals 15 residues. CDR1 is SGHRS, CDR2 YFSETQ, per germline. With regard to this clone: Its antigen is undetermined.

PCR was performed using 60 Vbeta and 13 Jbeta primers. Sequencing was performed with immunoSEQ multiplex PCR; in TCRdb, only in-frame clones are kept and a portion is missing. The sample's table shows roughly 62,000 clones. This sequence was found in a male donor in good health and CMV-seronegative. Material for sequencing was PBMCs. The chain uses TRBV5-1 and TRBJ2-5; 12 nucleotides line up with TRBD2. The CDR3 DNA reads TGCGCCAGCACCTCACTAGCGGGAGGAGAAGAGACCCAGTACTTC. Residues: CASTSLAGGEETQYF.